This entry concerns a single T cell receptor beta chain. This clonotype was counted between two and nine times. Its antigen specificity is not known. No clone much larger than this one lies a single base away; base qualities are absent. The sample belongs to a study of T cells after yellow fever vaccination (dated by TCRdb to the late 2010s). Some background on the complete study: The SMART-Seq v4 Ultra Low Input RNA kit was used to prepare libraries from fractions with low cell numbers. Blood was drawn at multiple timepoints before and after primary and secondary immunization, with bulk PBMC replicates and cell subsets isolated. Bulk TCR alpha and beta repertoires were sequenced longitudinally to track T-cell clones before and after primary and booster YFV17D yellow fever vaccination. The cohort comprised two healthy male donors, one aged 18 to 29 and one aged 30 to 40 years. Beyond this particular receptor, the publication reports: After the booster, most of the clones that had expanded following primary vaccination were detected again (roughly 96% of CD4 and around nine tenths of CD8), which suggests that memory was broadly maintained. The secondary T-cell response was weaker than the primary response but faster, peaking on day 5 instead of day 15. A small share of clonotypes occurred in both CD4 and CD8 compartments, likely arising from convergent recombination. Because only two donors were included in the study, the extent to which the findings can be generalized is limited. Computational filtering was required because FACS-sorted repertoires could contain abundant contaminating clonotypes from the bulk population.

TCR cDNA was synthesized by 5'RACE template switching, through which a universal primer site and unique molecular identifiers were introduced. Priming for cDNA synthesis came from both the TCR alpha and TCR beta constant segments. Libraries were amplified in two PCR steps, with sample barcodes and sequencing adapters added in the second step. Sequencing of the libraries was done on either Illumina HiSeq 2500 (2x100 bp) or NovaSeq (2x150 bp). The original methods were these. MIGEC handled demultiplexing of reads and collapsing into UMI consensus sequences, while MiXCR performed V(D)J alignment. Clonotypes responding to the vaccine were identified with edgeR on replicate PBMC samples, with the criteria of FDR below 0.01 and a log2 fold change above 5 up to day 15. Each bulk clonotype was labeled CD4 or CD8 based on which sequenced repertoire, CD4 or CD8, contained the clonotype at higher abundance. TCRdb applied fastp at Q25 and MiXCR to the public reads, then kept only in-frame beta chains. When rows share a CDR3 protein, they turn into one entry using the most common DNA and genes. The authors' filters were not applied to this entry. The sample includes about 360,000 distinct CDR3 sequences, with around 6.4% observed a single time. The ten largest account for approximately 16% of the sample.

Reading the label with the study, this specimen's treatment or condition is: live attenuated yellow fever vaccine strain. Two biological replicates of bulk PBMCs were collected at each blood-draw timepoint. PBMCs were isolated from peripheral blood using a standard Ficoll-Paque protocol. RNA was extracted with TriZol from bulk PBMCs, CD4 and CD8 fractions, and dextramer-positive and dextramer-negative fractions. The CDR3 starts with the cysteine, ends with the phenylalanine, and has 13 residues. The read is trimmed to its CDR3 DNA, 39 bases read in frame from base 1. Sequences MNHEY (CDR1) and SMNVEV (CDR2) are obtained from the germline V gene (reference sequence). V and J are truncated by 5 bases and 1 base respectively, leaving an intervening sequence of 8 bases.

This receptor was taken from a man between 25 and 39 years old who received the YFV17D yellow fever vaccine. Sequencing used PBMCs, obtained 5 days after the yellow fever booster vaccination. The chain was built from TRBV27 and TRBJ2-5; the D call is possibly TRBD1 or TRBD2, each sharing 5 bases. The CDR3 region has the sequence CASSHGTQETQYF. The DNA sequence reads TGTGCCAGCAGTCATGGGACCCAAGAGACCCAGTACTTC.